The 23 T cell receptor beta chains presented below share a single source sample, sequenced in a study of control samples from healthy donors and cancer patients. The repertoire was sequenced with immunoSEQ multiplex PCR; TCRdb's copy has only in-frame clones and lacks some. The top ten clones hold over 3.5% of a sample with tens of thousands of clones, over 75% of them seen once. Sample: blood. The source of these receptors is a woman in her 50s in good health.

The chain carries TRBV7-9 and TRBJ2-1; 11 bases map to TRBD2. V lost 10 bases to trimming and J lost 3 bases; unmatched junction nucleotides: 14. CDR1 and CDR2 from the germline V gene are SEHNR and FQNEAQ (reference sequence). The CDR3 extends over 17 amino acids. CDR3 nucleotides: TGTGCCAAGCAAGAACTCGGGACTAGCGGCGTCTACAATGAGCAGTTCTTC. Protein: CAKQELGTSGVYNEQFF.

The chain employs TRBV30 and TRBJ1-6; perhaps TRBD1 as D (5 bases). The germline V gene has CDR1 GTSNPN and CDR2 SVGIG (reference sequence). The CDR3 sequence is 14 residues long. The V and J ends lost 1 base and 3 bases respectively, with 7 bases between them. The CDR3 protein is CAWSGDLYNSPLHF. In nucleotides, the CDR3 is TGTGCCTGGAGTGGGGACCTCTATAATTCACCCCTCCACTTT.

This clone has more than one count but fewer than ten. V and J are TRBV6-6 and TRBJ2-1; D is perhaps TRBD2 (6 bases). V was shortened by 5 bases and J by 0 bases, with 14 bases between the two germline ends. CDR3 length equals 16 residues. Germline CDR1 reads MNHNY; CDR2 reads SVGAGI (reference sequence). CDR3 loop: CASSTLAAHSYNEQFF. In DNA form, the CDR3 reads TGTGCCAGCAGTACATTAGCGGCTCACTCCTACAATGAGCAGTTCTTC.

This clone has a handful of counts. The chain's CDR3 is CASSHVPLVWGRGNTGELFF. The DNA of the CDR3 is TGTGCCAGCAGCCACGTCCCGTTAGTTTGGGGGAGAGGGAACACCGGGGAGCTGTTTTTT. V and J are TRBV28 and TRBJ2-2, with D perhaps being TRBD1 or TRBD2 (5 bases each). V was clipped by 6 bases and J by 1 base, with 27 bases between them. CDR3 length: 20 amino acids. The germline V gene encodes CDR1 MDHEN and CDR2 SYDVKM.

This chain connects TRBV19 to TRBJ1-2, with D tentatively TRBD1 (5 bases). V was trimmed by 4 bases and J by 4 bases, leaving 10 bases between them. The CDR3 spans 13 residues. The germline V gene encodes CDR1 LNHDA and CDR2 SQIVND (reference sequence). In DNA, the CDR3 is TGTGCCAGTAGTACCAGGGAGGGCTATGGCTACACCTTC. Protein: CASSTREGYGYTF.

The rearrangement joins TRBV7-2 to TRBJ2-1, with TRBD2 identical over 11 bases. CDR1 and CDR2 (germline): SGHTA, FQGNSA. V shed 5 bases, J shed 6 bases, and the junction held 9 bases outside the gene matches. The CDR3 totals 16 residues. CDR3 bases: TGTGCCAGCAGCGCCCAAGCGGGACTAGCGGCCAATGAGCAGTTCTTC. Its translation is CASSAQAGLAANEQFF.

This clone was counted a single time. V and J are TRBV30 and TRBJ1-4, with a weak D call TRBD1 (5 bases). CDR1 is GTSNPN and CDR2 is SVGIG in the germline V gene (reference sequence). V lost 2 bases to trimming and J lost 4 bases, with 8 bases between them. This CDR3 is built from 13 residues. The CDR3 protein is CAWSRQGNEKLFF. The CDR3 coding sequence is TGTGCCTGGAGTAGGCAGGGTAATGAAAAACTGTTTTTT.

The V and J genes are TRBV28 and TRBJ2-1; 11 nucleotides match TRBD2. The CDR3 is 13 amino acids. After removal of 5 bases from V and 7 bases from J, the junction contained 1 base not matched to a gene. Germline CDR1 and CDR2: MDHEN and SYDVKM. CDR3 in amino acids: CASSRTSGNEQFF. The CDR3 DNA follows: TGTGCCAGCAGTCGGACTAGCGGGAATGAGCAGTTCTTC.

For the CDR3, the DNA is TGTGCCAGTAGTATGGCTGAAGGACTAGCGAAAACAGATACGCAGTATTTT. Translation: CASSMAEGLAKTDTQYF. The rearrangement uses TRBV19 and TRBJ2-3, with 9 bases lining up with TRBD2. The CDR3 loop spans 17 amino acids. The junction had 10 bases not matched to a gene; V was cut back by 3 bases and J by 3 bases. Germline-derived CDR1 and CDR2 are LNHDA and SQIVND (reference sequence).

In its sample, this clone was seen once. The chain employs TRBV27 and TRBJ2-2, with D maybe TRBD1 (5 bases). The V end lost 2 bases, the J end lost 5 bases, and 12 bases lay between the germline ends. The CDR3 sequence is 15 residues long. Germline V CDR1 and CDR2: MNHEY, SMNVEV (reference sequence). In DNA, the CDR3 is TGTGCCAGCAGTTTAAGCAGGGTATCGACCGGGGAGCTGTTTTTT. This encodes CASSLSRVSTGELFF.

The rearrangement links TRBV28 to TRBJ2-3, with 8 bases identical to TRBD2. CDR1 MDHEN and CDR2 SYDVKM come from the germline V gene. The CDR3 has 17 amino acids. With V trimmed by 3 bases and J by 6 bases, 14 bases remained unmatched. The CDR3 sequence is CASSFQSSGIGADTQYF. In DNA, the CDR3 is TGTGCCAGCAGTTTTCAGAGTAGCGGGATAGGTGCCGATACGCAGTATTTT.

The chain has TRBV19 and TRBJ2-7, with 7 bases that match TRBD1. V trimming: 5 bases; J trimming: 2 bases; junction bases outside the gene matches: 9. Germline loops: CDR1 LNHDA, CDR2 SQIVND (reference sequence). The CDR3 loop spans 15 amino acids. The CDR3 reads CASSYKRQGAYEQYF. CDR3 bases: TGTGCCAGTAGTTATAAAAGACAGGGTGCCTACGAGCAGTACTTC.

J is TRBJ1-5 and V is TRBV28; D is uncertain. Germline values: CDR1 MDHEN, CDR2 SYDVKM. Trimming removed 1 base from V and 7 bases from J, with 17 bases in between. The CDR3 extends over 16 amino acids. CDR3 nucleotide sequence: TGTGCCAGCAGTTTATCGCTCAGGTCGGTGAAACAGCCCCAGCATTTT. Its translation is CASSLSLRSVKQPQHF.

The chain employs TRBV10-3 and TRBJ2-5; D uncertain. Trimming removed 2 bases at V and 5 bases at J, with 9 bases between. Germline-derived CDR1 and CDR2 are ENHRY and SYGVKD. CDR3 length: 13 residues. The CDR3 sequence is CAISERVLETQYF. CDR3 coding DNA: TGTGCCATCAGTGAGAGGGTATTGGAGACCCAGTACTTC.

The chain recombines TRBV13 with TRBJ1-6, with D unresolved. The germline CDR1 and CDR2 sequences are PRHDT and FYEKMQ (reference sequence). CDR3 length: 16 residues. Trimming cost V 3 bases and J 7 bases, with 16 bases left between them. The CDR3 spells CASSLNGGGGNSPLHF. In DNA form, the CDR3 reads TGTGCCAGCAGCTTGAATGGTGGCGGCGGGAATTCACCCCTCCACTTT.

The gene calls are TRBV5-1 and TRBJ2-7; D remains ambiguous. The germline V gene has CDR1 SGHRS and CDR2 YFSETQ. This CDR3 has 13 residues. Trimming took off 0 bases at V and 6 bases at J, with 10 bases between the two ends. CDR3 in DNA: TGCGCCAGCAGCTTGGTCGGAATCGGCGAGCAGTACTTC. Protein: CASSLVGIGEQYF.

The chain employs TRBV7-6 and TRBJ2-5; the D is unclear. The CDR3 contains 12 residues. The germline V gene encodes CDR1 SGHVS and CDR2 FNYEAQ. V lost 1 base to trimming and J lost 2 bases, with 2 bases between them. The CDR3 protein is CASSLEQETQYF. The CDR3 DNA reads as TGTGCCAGCAGCTTAGAGCAAGAGACCCAGTACTTC. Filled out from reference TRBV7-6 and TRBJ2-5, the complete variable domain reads GAGVSQSPRYKVTKRGQDVALRCDPISGHVSLYWYRQALGQGPEFLTYFNYEAQQDKSGLPNDRFSAERPEGSISTLTIQRTEQRDSAMYRCASSLEQETQYFGPGTRLLVL.

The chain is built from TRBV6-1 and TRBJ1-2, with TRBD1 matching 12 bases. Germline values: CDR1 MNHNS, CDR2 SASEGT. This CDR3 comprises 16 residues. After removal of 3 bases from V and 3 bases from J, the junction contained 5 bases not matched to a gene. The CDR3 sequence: CASSDGTGGPDYGYTF. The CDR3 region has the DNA TGTGCCAGCAGTGATGGGACAGGGGGCCCGGACTATGGCTACACCTTC.

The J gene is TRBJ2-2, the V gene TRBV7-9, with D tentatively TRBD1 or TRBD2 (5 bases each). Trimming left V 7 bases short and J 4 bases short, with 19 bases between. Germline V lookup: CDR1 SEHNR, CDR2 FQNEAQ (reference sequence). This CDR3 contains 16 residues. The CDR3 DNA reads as TGTGCCAGCACCACCAGGTCGGGGCTAAGCACCGGGGAGCTGTTTTTT. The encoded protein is CASTTRSGLSTGELFF.

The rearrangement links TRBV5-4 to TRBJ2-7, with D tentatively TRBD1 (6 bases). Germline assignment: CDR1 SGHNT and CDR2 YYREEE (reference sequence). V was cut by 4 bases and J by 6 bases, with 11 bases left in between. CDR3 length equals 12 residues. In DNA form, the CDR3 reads TGTGCCAGCAGCGGGGGCAGGGGCGAGCAGTACTTC. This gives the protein CASSGGRGEQYF.

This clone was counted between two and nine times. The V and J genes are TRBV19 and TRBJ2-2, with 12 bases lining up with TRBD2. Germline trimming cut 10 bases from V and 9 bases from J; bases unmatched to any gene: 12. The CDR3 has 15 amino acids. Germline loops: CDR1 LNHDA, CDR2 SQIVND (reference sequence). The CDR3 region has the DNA TGTGCCATCTCCCGGACTAGCGGGGAGGAGAGGGAGCTGTTTTTT. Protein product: CAISRTSGEERELFF. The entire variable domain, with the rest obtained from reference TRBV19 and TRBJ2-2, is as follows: DGGITQSPKYLFRKEGQNVTLSCEQNLNHDAMYWYRQDPGQGLRLIYYSQIVNDFQKGDIAEGYSVSREKKESFPLTVTSAQKNPTAFYLCAISRTSGEERELFFGEGSRLTVL.

In DNA, the CDR3 is TGTGCCAGCAGGTTGGGCGGGCATCAGCCCCAGCATTTT. Protein: CASRLGGHQPQHF. The gene calls are TRBV12-3 or TRBV12-4 and TRBJ1-5; D not certain. Trimming removed 6 bases at V and 5 bases at J, with 11 bases between. The CDR3 extends over 13 amino acids.

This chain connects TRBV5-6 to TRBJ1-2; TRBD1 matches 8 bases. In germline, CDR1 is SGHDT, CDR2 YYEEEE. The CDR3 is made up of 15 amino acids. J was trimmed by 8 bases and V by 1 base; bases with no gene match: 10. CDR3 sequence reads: CASSLRRDRPWGYTF. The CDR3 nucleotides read TGTGCCAGCAGCTTGCGCCGGGACAGGCCCTGGGGCTACACCTTC.